A selection of T cell receptor beta chains follows, all from one sample in a study of vaccination effects on CD4 cells after COVID-19. Clones were read by immunoSEQ multiplex PCR, and TCRdb kept only the in-frame ones, dropping some. The sample carries approximately 20,000 clones, 65% to 85% recorded once. The antigens for these receptors are not known. The input for sequencing was CD4+ T cells from PBMCs cultured with HCoV-NL63 spike peptides, taken before COVID-19 vaccination. The receptors originated from a human donor who received a COVID-19 vaccine. Both conserved end residues are part of each CDR3. A D gene is named only where the DNA matches it firmly. Size tells how often a clone was seen (once, few, many) or the class of an expanded clone, and some rows leave it out.

abundance | j_gene | d_gene | v_gene | CDR3nt | CDR3aa
NA | TRBJ1-6 | TRBD1 | TRBV4-2 | TGTGCCAGCAGCCCAATCTCGGGACAGGGGCGTAATTCACCCCTCCACTTT | CASSPISGQGRNSPLHF
once | TRBJ2-1 | NA | TRBV27 | TGTGCCAGCAGTCCGCATCATGGGGTGAGGACGCAGTTCTTC | CASSPHHGVRTQFF
few | TRBJ2-7 | NA | TRBV4-2 | TGTGCCAGCAGCCAAGATCGCGGAAGGGACGAGCAGTACTTC | CASSQDRGRDEQYF
NA | TRBJ2-3 | NA | TRBV6-4 | TGTGCCAGCAGTGCGGGGACAGATACGCAGTATTTT | CASSAGTDTQYF
NA | TRBJ1-5 | NA | TRBV7-9 | TGTGCCAGCAGCGGACACCTAGGGGGCAATCAGCCCCAGCATTTT | CASSGHLGGNQPQHF
NA | TRBJ2-7 | TRBD1 | TRBV6-5 | TGTGCCAGCAGGCCCTGGCGGGACAGGGCCTACGAGCAGTACTTC | CASRPWRDRAYEQYF
NA | TRBJ1-1 | NA | TRBV5-1 | TGCGCCAGCAGCTTGCAGGGGTCGGACACTGAAGCTTTCTTT | CASSLQGSDTEAFF
NA | TRBJ2-1 | NA | TRBV3-1/TRBV3-2 | TGTGCCAGCAGCCACGGGACTTACAATGAGCAGTTCTTC | CASSHGTYNEQFF
NA | TRBJ2-2 | NA | TRBV3-1/TRBV3-2 | TGTGCCAGCAGCCATGGGGGCACGGGCACCGGGGAGCTGTTTTTT | CASSHGGTGTGELFF
NA | TRBJ1-2 | NA | TRBV18 | TGTGCCAGCTCACCACGGGCATTCTATGGCTACACCTTC | CASSPRAFYGYTF
few | TRBJ1-4 | NA | TRBV5-1 | TGCGCCAGCAGCTTGGAGGGGGGAGCTGAAAAACTGTTTTTT | CASSLEGGAEKLFF
NA | TRBJ2-1 | NA | TRBV6-5 | TGTGCCAGCAGGGTGAAGTGGGGGGCGTACGATGAGCAGTTCTTC | CASRVKWGAYDEQFF
once | TRBJ1-2 | TRBD1 | TRBV6-1 | TGTGCCAGCAGTGAACAGGGGCAGGGGGCTCGTGGCTACACCTTC | CASSEQGQGARGYTF
NA | TRBJ2-3 | TRBD1 | TRBV6-2/TRBV6-3 | TGTGCCAGCAGTCCCCGACAGGGCCTCGCAGATACGCAGTATTTT | CASSPRQGLADTQYF
NA | TRBJ1-2 | NA | TRBV30 | TGTGCCTGGAGTACAACCGGGGCTAATAACTATGGCTACACCTTC | CAWSTTGANNYGYTF
NA | TRBJ2-6 | TRBD1 | TRBV28 | TGTGCCAGCAGGACAGGGGGCGGACAGGGTGGGGCCAACGTCCTGACTTTC | CASRTGGGQGGANVLTF
NA | TRBJ1-2 | NA | TRBV6-2/TRBV6-3 | TGTGCCAGCAGTTACCCTCAGGGTGATGGCTACACCTTC | CASSYPQGDGYTF
NA | TRBJ2-7 | TRBD1 | TRBV5-4 | TGTGCCAGCACCAGGACAGGGCAGAGCTCCTACGAGCAGTACTTC | CASTRTGQSSYEQYF
NA | TRBJ2-3 | NA | TRBV27 | TGTGCCAGCAGTCGGATCGAACTAGCCGGTCCGCAGTATTTT | CASSRIELAGPQYF
NA | TRBJ1-1 | NA | TRBV7-2 | TGTGCCAGCAGCTGGAACCTGAACACTGAAGCTTTCTTT | CASSWNLNTEAFF
once | TRBJ2-5 | NA | TRBV5-1 | TGCGCCAGCAGCCCTCAGTTTCAAGAGACCCAGTACTTC | CASSPQFQETQYF
NA | TRBJ2-7 | TRBD2 | TRBV15 | TGTGCCACCAGCAGGGTTATTCTGAGCGGGGCCTACGAGCAGTACTTC | CATSRVILSGAYEQYF
NA | TRBJ2-3 | NA | TRBV7-2 | TGTGCCAGCAGCACCACACAGGGCCGGCAGTATTTT | CASSTTQGRQYF
NA | TRBJ2-7 | NA | TRBV27 | TGTGCCAGCAGCAAATATTCCCGGACAATCCCCTACGAGCAGTACTTC | CASSKYSRTIPYEQYF
NA | TRBJ1-2 | TRBD1 | TRBV7-9 | TGTGCCAGCAGCTCGGGGGGAAGTGCAGGGGGCTATGGCTACACCTTC | CASSSGGSAGGYGYTF
NA | TRBJ1-6 | TRBD1 | TRBV6-5 | TGTGCCAGCAGCCCGATCAGGGGGGCTTCACCCCTCCACTTT | CASSPIRGASPLHF
NA | TRBJ2-5 | NA | TRBV11-2 | TGTGCCAGCAGCGCACCGGGCTCTTTAGAGACCCAGTACTTC | CASSAPGSLETQYF
NA | TRBJ2-5 | NA | TRBV2 | TGTGCCAGCAGTGTTTTAAGGGGTCCTCAAGAGACCCAGTACTTC | CASSVLRGPQETQYF
NA | TRBJ1-2 | NA | TRBV9 | TGTGCCAGCAGCGTAGACGGGCGGAGTAGGATCTATGGCTACACCTTC | CASSVDGRSRIYGYTF
once | TRBJ2-5 | NA | TRBV7-2 | TGTGCCAGCAGCTTACCGACTCAGCAGACCCAGTACTTC | CASSLPTQQTQYF
NA | TRBJ1-2 | TRBD1 | TRBV3-1/TRBV3-2 | TGTGCCAGCAGCCCTGGACAGGGAAGCGGCTACACCTTC | CASSPGQGSGYTF
NA | TRBJ1-2 | NA | TRBV4-2 | TGTGCCAGCAGCCAATTTGCGACAGGAGACTATGGCTACACCTTC | CASSQFATGDYGYTF
NA | TRBJ2-3 | TRBD2 | TRBV20-1 | TGCAGTGCTAGTAAGGCGGCAGCGGGGATCACAGATACGCAGTATTTT | CSASKAAAGITDTQYF
NA | TRBJ1-2 | NA | TRBV28 | TGTGCCACCCTTTTGGGGGGAGGCTACACCTTC | CATLLGGGYTF
NA | TRBJ1-5 | TRBD1 | TRBV19 | TGTGCCACTAGGGGGACAGGGGGCTTGGGAAATCAGCCCCAGCATTTT | CATRGTGGLGNQPQHF
NA | TRBJ2-7 | NA | TRBV30 | TGTGCCTGGAGTCCCGGGGCCACATACGAGCAGTACTTC | CAWSPGATYEQYF
NA | TRBJ1-2 | TRBD1 | TRBV18 | TGTGCCAGCTCACCGGGGATGGACAGGGGGCGTTATGGCTACACCTTC | CASSPGMDRGRYGYTF
NA | TRBJ1-2 | NA | TRBV6-6 | TGTGCCAGCAGACCCGGACAGCGCGGGTACTATGGCTACACCTTC | CASRPGQRGYYGYTF
NA | TRBJ2-5 | TRBD2 | TRBV28 | TGTGCCAGCAGTTTAGCGGGAGGGCCGGAGACCCAGTACTTC | CASSLAGGPETQYF
NA | TRBJ1-6 | NA | TRBV6-5 | TGTGCCAGCAGTCGCGCCAGGGGTTCACCCCTCCACTTT | CASSRARGSPLHF
NA | TRBJ2-5 | TRBD2 | TRBV10-3 | TGTGCCATCAGTGAGTCAGGCGGGAGGGAGGAGACCCAGTACTTC | CAISESGGREETQYF
NA | TRBJ1-1 | NA | TRBV4-3 | TGCGCCAGCAGCCGGGACACCCCGGGGGACACTGAAGCTTTCTTT | CASSRDTPGDTEAFF